Below, 30 T cell receptor beta chains from the same sample are listed, as sequenced in a study of T cells after posttransplantation cyclophosphamide. Methotrexate plus calcineurin inhibitor accompanied controls' myeloablative marrow transplants; sampling was 1 year later. Clones were read by immunoSEQ multiplex PCR, and TCRdb kept only the in-frame ones, dropping some. Among 9,000 to 10,000 clones, around 89% were seen once, and the ten largest hold roughly 29%. Here the sequenced sample was PBMCs, taken after an allogeneic stem cell transplant with a calcineurin inhibitor and methotrexate. The origin of the receptors is a young adult male patient who received an allogeneic stem cell transplant from an unrelated donor, was CMV-positive, and had no GVHD. Some T cells may be provided by the graft donor.

This clone was observed a single time. The chain recombines TRBV4-2 with TRBJ1-5; D unresolved. CDR1 LGHNA and CDR2 YNFKEQ come from the germline V gene. The CDR3 is 16 residues long. The germline V and J ends were trimmed by 1 base and 0 bases, with 10 bases remaining between them. CDR3 residues: CASSQGADYSNQPQHF. The CDR3 DNA follows: TGTGCCAGCAGCCAAGGGGCCGACTATAGCAATCAGCCCCAGCATTTT.

The V and J genes are TRBV30 and TRBJ2-5, with TRBD1 identical over 7 bases. CDR1 GTSNPN and CDR2 SVGIG come from the germline V gene (reference sequence). V lost 4 bases to trimming and J lost 8 bases; unmatched junction nucleotides: 16. CDR3 length equals 15 residues. CDR3 DNA: TGTGCCTGGAAGGGCATGACAGGGCTGGGGGACACCCAGTACTTC. The encoded protein is CAWKGMTGLGDTQYF. The variable domain in full, with the rest retrieved from reference TRBV30 and TRBJ2-5, is SQTIHQWPATLVQPVGSPLSLECTVEGTSNPNLYWYRQAAGRGLQLLFYSVGIGQISSEVPQNLSASRPQDRQFILSSKKLLLSDSGFYLCAWKGMTGLGDTQYFGPGTRLLVL.

The rearrangement joins TRBV5-1 to TRBJ2-7; 8 bases are a match to TRBD1. The ends lost 4 bases at V and 4 bases at J; junction bases unmatched: 7. The germline V gene has CDR1 SGHRS and CDR2 YFSETQ. The CDR3 has 14 amino acids. The chain's CDR3 is CASSLGQGAYEQYF. DNA of the CDR3: TGCGCCAGCAGCCTAGGACAGGGTGCGTACGAGCAGTACTTC.

CDR3 nucleotide sequence: TGTGCCGGATCGGTCGGGACAGGCTCCTACGAGCAGTACTTC. The encoded protein is CAGSVGTGSYEQYF. The rearrangement uses TRBV7-2 and TRBJ2-7; the match to TRBD1 covers 8 bases. The CDR3 has 14 amino acids. Germline CDR1 is SGHTA and CDR2 is FQGNSA. V was pared by 11 bases and J by 0 bases, with 9 bases of the junction left unmatched.

V is TRBV28 and J is TRBJ2-6; 8 nucleotides line up with TRBD1. V lost 7 bases, J lost 1 base, and 12 bases stayed unmatched. Germline V gene data show CDR1 as MDHEN and CDR2 as SYDVKM. The CDR3 is 18 residues long. CDR3 sequence (DNA): TGTGCCAGCAAGGTGGGGCAGGGGGCGCGGTCTGGGGCCAACGTCCTGACTTTC. Translation: CASKVGQGARSGANVLTF. The full variable domain, completed using reference TRBV28 and TRBJ2-6, is DVKVTQSSRYLVKRTGEKVFLECVQDMDHENMFWYRQDPGLGLRLIYFSYDVKMKEKGDIPEGYSVSREKKERFSLILESASTNQTSMYLCASKVGQGARSGANVLTFGAGSRLTVL.

This clone appeared once. The gene calls are TRBV5-4 and TRBJ2-5; 9 bases align to TRBD2. With V trimmed by 0 bases and J by 4 bases, 7 bases remained unmatched. The length of the CDR3 is 16 residues. Germline lookup yields CDR1 SGHNT and CDR2 YYREEE (reference sequence). The CDR3, as DNA: TGTGCCAGCAGCTTGGGCGGTCTAGCGGGATTAGAGACCCAGTACTTC. Amino acids: CASSLGGLAGLETQYF.

V and J are TRBV7-8 and TRBJ2-2, with TRBD1 as a possible D gene (5 bases). Trimming took 0 bases from V and 6 from J, leaving 11 bases between them. Germline lookup yields CDR1 SGHVS and CDR2 FQNEAQ. This CDR3 contains 15 residues. CDR3: CASSLARDLPGELFF. The DNA of the CDR3 is TGTGCCAGCAGCTTAGCCAGGGATCTACCCGGGGAGCTGTTTTTT.

This chain connects TRBV2 to TRBJ2-1; 7 bases line up with TRBD2. Per germline, CDR1 SNHLY and CDR2 FYNNEI. Losses at the gene ends were 6 bases for V and 7 bases for J; bases not matched to a gene: 9. The CDR3 runs to 14 residues. The CDR3 DNA follows: TGTGCCAGCAGGGGCGGTCTAGCGGTGAATGAGCAGTTCTTC. Amino acids: CASRGGLAVNEQFF.

This chain connects TRBV5-1 to TRBJ1-1; D is ambiguous. This CDR3 is 14 amino acids long. From germline, CDR1 is SGHRS and CDR2 YFSETQ. The V end lost 0 bases, the J end lost 1 base, and 7 bases lay between the germline ends. CDR3 region: CASSLATENTEAFF. CDR3 bases: TGCGCCAGCAGCTTGGCAACAGAGAACACTGAAGCTTTCTTT.

The rearrangement joins TRBV12-5 to TRBJ2-1; TRBD2 might be the D (6 bases). The CDR3 consists of 15 residues. Per germline, CDR1 LGHNT and CDR2 FRNRAP. V shed 6 bases and J shed 7 bases, with 19 bases lying between them. CDR3: CASGPRLDSGNEQFF. The CDR3 region has the DNA TGTGCTAGTGGCCCGCGACTAGATTCTGGGAATGAGCAGTTCTTC.

CDR3 protein: CASSYRPRGRETQYF. The CDR3 DNA sequence: TGTGCCAGCAGTTACAGGCCCAGGGGCCGGGAGACCCAGTACTTC. The genes are TRBV6-6 and TRBJ2-5, with a weak D call TRBD1 (6 bases). Trimming took 2 bases from V and 5 from J, leaving 15 bases between them. CDR1 and CDR2 from the germline V gene are MNHNY and SVGAGI (reference sequence). CDR3 length: 15 amino acids.

The chain employs TRBV10-3 and TRBJ1-6; 7 nucleotides match TRBD1. CDR3 length: 14 residues. The junction had 4 bases not matched to a gene; V was cut back by 6 bases and J by 5 bases. CDR1 is ENHRY and CDR2 is SYGVKD in the germline V gene. The CDR3 here is CAIRGDSNNSPLHF. The CDR3, as DNA: TGTGCCATCAGGGGGGACAGCAATAATTCACCCCTCCACTTT.

The gene calls are TRBV6-6 and TRBJ1-2; 9 positions agree with TRBD1. This CDR3 contains 13 residues. Germline loops: CDR1 MNHNY, CDR2 SVGAGI (reference sequence). Unmatched junction bases numbered 7, after V lost 0 bases and J lost 14 bases. CDR3 DNA sequence: TGTGCCAGCAGTTACTCCAAGGACAGGGGAGAGACCTTC. This gives the protein CASSYSKDRGETF.

This clone has just one count. The V and J genes are TRBV11-2 and TRBJ2-1; unclear D gene. The CDR3 spans 13 residues. The germline gives CDR1 SGHAT, CDR2 FQNNGV. V lost 5 bases and J 9 bases, leaving 14 bases between the germline ends. CDR3 nucleotide sequence: TGTGCCAGCAGCCTCCCAGGCGTCATTGAGCAGTTCTTC. This translates into CASSLPGVIEQFF. The variable domain in full, with the rest retrieved from reference TRBV11-2 and TRBJ2-1, is EAGVAQSPRYKIIEKRQSVAFWCNPISGHATLYWYQQILGQGPKLLIQFQNNGVVDDSQLPKDRFSAERLKGVDSTLKIQPAKLEDSAVYLCASSLPGVIEQFFGPGTRLTVL.

This chain joins TRBV6-1 and TRBJ2-7, with 7 nucleotides matching TRBD1. The CDR3 runs 13 residues. Unmatched junction bases numbered 5, after V lost 2 bases and J lost 7 bases. CDR1 MNHNS and CDR2 SASEGT come from the germline V gene. The CDR3 DNA reads TGTGCCAGCAGTGAAACAGGGGTTTTGGAGCAGTACGTC. This gives the protein CASSETGVLEQYV.

A remark on this clone: The junction does not match germline at one end; this may be a read error. J is TRBJ1-2 and V is TRBV5-6; D ambiguous. There are 15 residues in the CDR3. Germline V gives CDR1 SGHDT, CDR2 YYEEEE. Here the CDR3 DNA reads TGCGCCAGCAGCCAAGAGCAGGCAGCTAACTATGGCTACACCTTC. It encodes CASSQEQAANYGYTF. The full variable domain, with the rest looked up from reference TRBV5-6 and TRBJ1-2, is DAGVTQSPTHLIKTRGQQVTLRCSPKSGHDTVSWYQQALGQGPQFIFQYYEEEERQRGNFPDRFSGHQFPNYSSELNVNALLLGDSALYLCASSQEQAANYGYTFGSGTRLTVV.

The chain joins TRBV5-1 to TRBJ1-1, with 7 positions matching TRBD1. The CDR3 spans 16 residues. V dropped 4 bases and J dropped 0; count of bases not matched to a gene: 9. Germline CDR1 reads SGHRS; CDR2 reads YFSETQ. Written as DNA, the CDR3 is TGCGCCAGCAGCCCGGACAGGCAGTTCCTGAACACTGAAGCTTTCTTT. It yields the protein CASSPDRQFLNTEAFF.

This clone appeared once. V usage is TRBV29-1 and J usage is TRBJ2-7; 8 nucleotides agree with TRBD2. Germline V lookup: CDR1 SQVTM, CDR2 ANQGSEA. J gave up 2 bases and V 4 bases, and 7 bases lay outside the gene matches. The CDR3 length is 14 residues. CDR3 DNA sequence: TGCAGCGTTGGCGGGGGGTTTGGTGCCTACGAGCAGTACTTC. Translation gives CSVGGGFGAYEQYF.

The chain recombines TRBV18 with TRBJ2-7; 8 bases are shared with TRBD2. CDR1 and CDR2 (germline): KGHSH, LQKENI. Germline trimming cut 2 bases from V and 6 bases from J; bases unmatched to any gene: 12. The CDR3 contains 16 residues. CDR3 nucleotides: TGTGCCAGCTCACCATCGACCGGGAGGGTTGTATTCGAGCAGTACTTC. Its protein product is CASSPSTGRVVFEQYF.

V and J are TRBV6-1 and TRBJ1-2; TRBD1 aligns across 7 bases. With V trimmed by 3 bases and J by 4 bases, 17 bases remained unmatched. The CDR3 consists of 18 residues. Looked up from germline, CDR1 is MNHNS and CDR2 is SASEGT. The CDR3 coding sequence is TGTGCCAGCAGTGACAGAACAGGGGCGCCTAATCCAATCTATGGCTACACCTTC. Its translation is CASSDRTGAPNPIYGYTF.

This chain connects TRBV18 to TRBJ2-1; no definite D call. V lost 9 bases, J lost 8 bases, and 11 bases lay in between. The germline CDR1 and CDR2 sequences are KGHSH and LQKENI. This CDR3 is built from 11 residues. CDR3 nucleotides: TGTGCCAGTACCTTGGGCGATGAGCAGTTCTTC. This sequence encodes CASTLGDEQFF.

Only a few counts were recorded for this clone. The chain uses TRBV30 and TRBJ2-3; D is possibly TRBD2 (6 bases). The V gene lost 4 bases and the J gene lost 1 base, with 12 bases spanning the gap. The germline gives CDR1 GTSNPN, CDR2 SVGIG (reference sequence). The length of the CDR3 is 14 residues. CDR3 nucleotide sequence: TGTGCCTGGATCACCGGGACTGGCACAGATACGCAGTATTTT. Translated, it gives CAWITGTGTDTQYF.

The CDR3 DNA sequence: TGCGCCAGCAGCCAAGATTCGTTGGCAGGGGGCGTTATAAATACGCAGTATTTT. Protein: CASSQDSLAGGVINTQYF. The chain is built from TRBV4-1 and TRBJ2-3; TRBD1 agrees at 8 bases. J was trimmed by 7 bases and V by 0 bases; bases with no gene match: 15. CDR3 length: 18 residues. The V gene's germline CDR1 is MGHRA and CDR2 YSYEKL.

Relative to its sample, this clone is medium-sized. V gene TRBV10-1 combines with J gene TRBJ2-1, with 7 bases lining up with TRBD1. Unmatched junction bases numbered 6, after V lost 0 bases and J lost 7 bases. The CDR3 sequence is 15 residues long. The V gene's germline CDR1 is WNHNN and CDR2 SYGVQD (reference sequence). CDR3 sequence (DNA): TGCGCCAGCAGTGAGTCGGGAAGGGGGCAGAATGAGCAGTTCTTC. It codes for CASSESGRGQNEQFF.

The chain employs TRBV7-7 and TRBJ2-1, with 13 nucleotides matching TRBD2. Per germline, CDR1 SSHAT and CDR2 FNYEAQ (reference sequence). With V trimmed by 5 bases and J by 6 bases, 4 bases remained unmatched. There are 15 residues in the CDR3. This CDR3 is CASSPRLAGGNEQFF. The CDR3 DNA follows: TGTGCCAGCAGCCCGCGACTAGCGGGAGGCAATGAGCAGTTCTTC.

The rearrangement uses TRBV2 and TRBJ2-5; 12 bases agree with TRBD2. Germline CDR1 and CDR2: SNHLY and FYNNEI. The V gene end was trimmed by 5 bases and the J gene end by 2 bases; junction bases not matched to a gene: 6. The CDR3 consists of 16 residues. Here the CDR3 reads CASSPLLAGGQETQYF. The CDR3 DNA reads TGTGCCAGCAGTCCACTCCTAGCGGGAGGGCAAGAGACCCAGTACTTC.

CDR3: CASSLAEGIVYGYTF. DNA of the CDR3: TGTGCCAGCAGCTTGGCGGAGGGGATAGTCTATGGCTACACCTTC. The chain recombines TRBV5-8 with TRBJ1-2; TRBD1 is a possible D gene (5 bases). V lost 0 bases, J lost 4 bases, and 13 bases lay in between. CDR1 SGHTS and CDR2 YDEGEE come from the germline V gene. CDR3 length: 15 amino acids.

The rearrangement joins TRBV11-2 to TRBJ2-2; TRBD2 is a possible D gene (5 bases). V lost 5 bases, J lost 7 bases, and 14 bases lay in between. CDR1 is SGHAT and CDR2 is FQNNGV in the germline V gene. The CDR3 has 14 amino acids. The chain's CDR3 is CASSPTPGIGELFF. As DNA, the CDR3 is TGTGCCAGCAGCCCCACACCGGGGATCGGGGAGCTGTTTTTT.

Turning to this clone: No conserved phenylalanine or tryptophan is present at the end of the CDR3, so a read error is the likely explanation. This chain links TRBV6-1 with TRBJ1-2; possibly TRBD1 for D (6 bases). CDR3 length: 14 amino acids. Trimming took off 6 bases at V and 5 bases at J, with 16 bases between the two ends. Germline CDR1 and CDR2: MNHNS and SASEGT. The CDR3 DNA follows: TGTGCCAGCAGGGATGAGGGGGTAGGGTATGGCTACACCCTC. It codes for CASRDEGVGYGYTL.

V is TRBV27 and J is TRBJ2-7, with 7 nucleotides matching TRBD2. From germline, CDR1 is MNHEY and CDR2 SMNVEV (reference sequence). This CDR3 has 14 residues. Unmatched junction bases numbered 4, after V lost 2 bases and J lost 3 bases. Here the CDR3 reads CASSLAGEDYEQYF. The CDR3 coding sequence is TGTGCCAGCAGTTTAGCGGGAGAGGACTACGAGCAGTACTTC.